These 20 T cell receptor beta chains came from one sample sequenced in a study of OX40 agonist ivuxolimab in advanced cancers. Generated by immunoSEQ multiplex PCR, the TCRdb table keeps only in-frame clones and is missing some. The sample carries around 40,000 clones, 80% recorded once. Specimen: CD4+ or CD8+ T cells sorted from blood, collected in a trial of the OX40 agonist ivuxolimab. The receptors were sampled from an adult with an advanced solid tumor such as melanoma, head and neck, liver or kidney cancer.

V is TRBV5-6 and J is TRBJ2-4; maybe TRBD2 (7 bases). Germline loops: CDR1 SGHDT, CDR2 YYEEEE. Trimming took off 2 bases at V and 6 bases at J, with 15 bases between the two ends. CDR3 length: 15 amino acids. The CDR3 reads CASSLPGGPVNIQYF. The CDR3 DNA sequence: TGTGCCAGCAGCTTACCCGGGGGGCCGGTAAACATTCAGTACTTC.

This chain links TRBV7-9 with TRBJ1-2; D not certain. V was trimmed by 4 bases and J by 5 bases, leaving 8 bases between them. This CDR3 is built from 12 residues. CDR1 and CDR2 from the germline V gene are SEHNR and FQNEAQ (reference sequence). The CDR3 sequence: CASSSEGYGYTF. The CDR3 region has the DNA TGTGCCAGCAGCTCAGAGGGTTATGGCTACACCTTC.

This clone was observed a few times. The genes are TRBV21-1 and TRBJ1-2. TRBV21-1 has pseudogene status. CDR3 length equals 14 residues. CDR3 nucleotides: TGTGCCAGCACCCACGGGTGGCAGTCTTATGGCTACACCTTC. This gives the protein CASTHGWQSYGYTF.

The CDR3 protein is CASSLVGGNYGYTF. The DNA of the CDR3 is TGCGCCAGCAGCTTGGTCGGGGGTAACTATGGCTACACCTTC. V gene TRBV5-1 combines with J gene TRBJ1-2, with D perhaps matching TRBD1 (5 bases). CDR3 length: 14 residues. The germline V gene has CDR1 SGHRS and CDR2 YFSETQ. V lost 0 bases, J lost 1 base, and 7 bases lay in between. The complete variable domain, with remaining parts taken from reference TRBV5-1 and TRBJ1-2, reads KAGVTQTPRYLIKTRGQQVTLSCSPISGHRSVSWYQQTPGQGLQFLFEYFSETQRNKGNFPGRFSGRQFSNSRSEMNVSTLELGDSALYLCASSLVGGNYGYTFGSGTRLTVV.

This sequence joins TRBV7-2 and TRBJ2-7; perhaps TRBD1 as D (6 bases). CDR3 length: 15 residues. V lost 4 bases and J 1 base, leaving 14 bases between the germline ends. Germline-derived CDR1 and CDR2 are SGHTA and FQGNSA. The CDR3 region is CASSSQGRLSYEQYF. As DNA, the CDR3 is TGTGCCAGCAGCTCCCAGGGGCGACTTTCCTACGAGCAGTACTTC.

Written as DNA, the CDR3 is TGTGCCAGCAGCTTAGTGAACGATGGGGAGCTGTTTTTT. Translated, it gives CASSLVNDGELFF. This chain uses TRBV11-3 with TRBJ2-2, with D uncertain. The CDR3 is 13 residues long. CDR1 and CDR2 from the germline V gene are SGHNT and YENEEA. Trimming shortened V by 1 base and J by 8 bases, and 8 bases separated the two germline ends.

This sequence joins TRBV2 and TRBJ1-1; D perhaps matches TRBD1 (5 bases). The CDR3 is 12 residues long. The germline V and J ends were trimmed by 5 bases and 11 bases, with 15 bases remaining between them. CDR1 SNHLY and CDR2 FYNNEI come from the germline V gene. CDR3 loop: CASSPRQTMAFF. CDR3 sequence (DNA): TGTGCCAGCAGTCCGAGACAGACGATGGCTTTCTTT.

This chain connects TRBV6-1 to TRBJ1-2, with D perhaps matching TRBD1 (6 bases). Trimming took off 7 bases at V and 4 bases at J, with 13 bases between the two ends. Germline assignment: CDR1 MNHNS and CDR2 SASEGT. The CDR3 covers 13 residues. The CDR3: CASTLGGAYGYTF. In nucleotides, the CDR3 is TGTGCCAGCACCCTGGGGGGGGCCTATGGCTACACCTTC.

The chain recombines TRBV5-1 with TRBJ2-3; tentatively, D is TRBD1 (5 bases). V dropped 0 bases and J dropped 2 bases, with 10 bases sitting between them. The CDR3 is 15 amino acids. Germline CDR1 reads SGHRS; CDR2 reads YFSETQ. The chain's CDR3 is CASSLGQGFTDTQYF. The CDR3 nucleotides are TGCGCCAGCAGCTTGGGGCAGGGTTTCACAGATACGCAGTATTTT.

The chain carries TRBV9 and TRBJ2-1, with D maybe TRBD2 (5 bases). The CDR3 loop spans 14 amino acids. Deletions cut 4 bases from V and 12 bases from J, with 20 bases between. CDR1 and CDR2 from the germline V gene are SGDLS and YYNGEE. This CDR3 is CASSKHYGERTQFF. DNA for the CDR3: TGTGCCAGCAGCAAACATTATGGGGAGAGGACGCAGTTCTTC. The full variable domain, its missing parts supplied by reference TRBV9 and TRBJ2-1, is DSGVTQTPKHLITATGQRVTLRCSPRSGDLSVYWYQQSLDQGLQFLIQYYNGEERAKGNILERFSAQQFPDLHSELNLSSLELGDSALYFCASSKHYGERTQFFGPGTRLTVL.

The gene calls are TRBV7-2 and TRBJ1-5, with D unresolved. Germline V gene data show CDR1 as SGHTA and CDR2 as FQGNSA. Trimming stripped 2 bases from V and 3 bases from J, with 5 bases between. The CDR3 contains 13 residues. Here the CDR3 reads CASSLNHNQPQHF. In DNA form, the CDR3 reads TGTGCCAGCAGCTTAAACCACAATCAGCCCCAGCATTTT.

The chain carries TRBV12-5 and TRBJ2-1; 8 bases fit TRBD1. Germline CDR1 is LGHNT and CDR2 is FRNRAP. Trimming took 1 base from V and 6 from J; bases not matched to a gene: 2. This CDR3 region has 14 residues. The CDR3 DNA reads TGTGCTAGTGGTTTGGGGACAGGGACCAATGAGCAGTTCTTC. Amino acids: CASGLGTGTNEQFF.

The gene calls are TRBV2 and TRBJ2-4, with D tentatively TRBD2 (6 bases). This CDR3 comprises 12 residues. Between the trimmed V and J ends, which lost 7 bases and 8 bases, there was a span of 12 bases. CDR1 is SNHLY, CDR2 FYNNEI, per germline. CDR3: CASKLAGDIQYF. The CDR3 coding sequence is TGTGCCAGCAAACTAGCTGGGGACATTCAGTACTTC.

The J gene is TRBJ2-5, the V gene TRBV5-1, with 8 positions matching TRBD1. Trimming took 4 bases from V and 7 from J; bases not matched to a gene: 12. The CDR3 is made up of 15 amino acids. Germline V CDR1 and CDR2: SGHRS, YFSETQ. The CDR3 reads CASSPNQGAGRTQYF. The CDR3 DNA sequence: TGCGCCAGCAGCCCCAACCAGGGGGCCGGGCGGACCCAGTACTTC.

The gene calls are TRBV4-1 and TRBJ2-2, with D uncertain. Germline CDR1 MGHRA, CDR2 YSYEKL. V dropped 1 base and J dropped 5 bases, with 14 bases sitting between them. The CDR3 contains 16 residues. CDR3: CASSQGGGRRTGELFF. For the CDR3, the DNA is TGCGCCAGCAGCCAAGGGGGTGGCAGGAGAACCGGGGAGCTGTTTTTT.

This chain uses TRBV18 with TRBJ1-1, with a tentative D call TRBD1 (5 bases). This CDR3 is 18 amino acids long. The germline V gene encodes CDR1 KGHSH and CDR2 LQKENI. V was clipped by 1 base and J by 2 bases, with 20 bases between them. The CDR3, as DNA: TGTGCCAGCTCACCACAGGGGAAAGTTAAAGGTGGCAACACTGAAGCTTTCTTT. This sequence encodes CASSPQGKVKGGNTEAFF.

V gene TRBV7-7 combines with J gene TRBJ2-1, with TRBD1 as a possible D gene (6 bases). The CDR3 consists of 13 residues. Trimming took 5 bases from V and 6 from J, leaving 11 bases between them. The germline V gene encodes CDR1 SSHAT and CDR2 FNYEAQ (reference sequence). CDR3 DNA: TGTGCCAGCAGCCCCGGGACAAGCAATGAGCAGTTCTTC. As protein: CASSPGTSNEQFF.

This clone was seen a few times. This chain connects TRBV7-8 to TRBJ1-1, with D unresolved. Per germline, CDR1 SGHVS and CDR2 FQNEAQ. Trimming removed 8 bases at V and 3 bases at J, with 13 bases between. The CDR3 is 13 amino acids. The CDR3 bases are TGTGCCAGCCAACAGAGTCAGGACACTGAAGCTTTCTTT. Protein product: CASQQSQDTEAFF.

J is TRBJ2-5 and V is TRBV7-2; D is perhaps TRBD1 or TRBD2 (5 bases each). Per the germline V gene, CDR1 is SGHTA and CDR2 is FQGNSA. This CDR3 is 12 amino acids long. V gave up 7 bases and J gave up 5 bases, with 11 bases separating them. CDR3 residues: CASTSWGETQYF. The CDR3 DNA is TGTGCCAGCACTTCCTGGGGGGAGACCCAGTACTTC.

This clone was seen a single time. This chain uses TRBV5-1 with TRBJ2-3, with 9 bases that match TRBD2. V lost 4 bases to trimming and J lost 5 bases; unmatched junction nucleotides: 11. The CDR3 has 16 residues. CDR1 and CDR2 (germline): SGHRS, YFSETQ. CDR3: CASSPTSGPTGDTQYF. For the CDR3, the DNA is TGCGCCAGCAGCCCAACTAGCGGGCCCACCGGAGATACGCAGTATTTT. Full variable domain (remainder filled in from reference TRBV5-1 and TRBJ2-3): KAGVTQTPRYLIKTRGQQVTLSCSPISGHRSVSWYQQTPGQGLQFLFEYFSETQRNKGNFPGRFSGRQFSNSRSEMNVSTLELGDSALYLCASSPTSGPTGDTQYFGPGTRLTVL.